This T cell receptor (beta chain) was recovered during a study of early stage breast cancer tumors. Study details: ER+/PR+/HER2- status applied to twelve of 16 invasive breast tumors.

With respect to this clone: Its matching antigen is unknown.

TCRdb's table, derived via immunoSEQ multiplex PCR, lists solely in-frame clones and lacks some. The top ten clones hold 1.3% to 1.5% of a sample with 40,000 to 60,000 clones, about 80% of them seen once. General study results and limits: Compared with adjacent normal breast, tumors showed around 2.7-fold denser, more clonal T cells. Enriched TCRB sequences shared across patients were mostly commonly generated sequences.

This CDR3 is 17 amino acids long. V shed 0 bases and J shed 5 bases, with 16 bases lying between them. Germline lookup yields CDR1 LGHNA and CDR2 YSLEER. The sample taken for sequencing was blood. The sequence was obtained from a person in their fifties with breast cancer. V and J are TRBV4-3 and TRBJ2-2; D perhaps matches TRBD1 (7 bases). The CDR3 DNA reads TGCGCCAGCAGCCAAGACATTAGCCAGGGGGGTACCGGGGAGCTGTTTTTT. The encoded protein is CASSQDISQGGTGELFF.